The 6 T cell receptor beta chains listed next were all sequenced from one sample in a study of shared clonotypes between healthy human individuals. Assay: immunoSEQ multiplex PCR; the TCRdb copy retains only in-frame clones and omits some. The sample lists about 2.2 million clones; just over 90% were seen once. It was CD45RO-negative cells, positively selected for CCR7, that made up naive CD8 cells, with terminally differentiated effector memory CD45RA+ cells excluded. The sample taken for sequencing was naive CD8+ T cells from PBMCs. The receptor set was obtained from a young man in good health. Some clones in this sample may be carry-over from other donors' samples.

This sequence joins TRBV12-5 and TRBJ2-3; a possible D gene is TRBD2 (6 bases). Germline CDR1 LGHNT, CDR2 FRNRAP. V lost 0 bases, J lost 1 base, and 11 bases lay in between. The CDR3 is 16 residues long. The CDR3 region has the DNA TGTGCTAGTGGTTTGGTGGGTCCTAGCGGCACAGATACGCAGTATTTT. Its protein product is CASGLVGPSGTDTQYF.

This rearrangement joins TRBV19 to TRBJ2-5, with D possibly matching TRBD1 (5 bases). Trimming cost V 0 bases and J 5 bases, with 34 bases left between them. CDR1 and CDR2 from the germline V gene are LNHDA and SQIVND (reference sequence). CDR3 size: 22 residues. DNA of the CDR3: TGTGCCAGTAGTATAGATCTTGAGACAGCCCTATTAAACGAACCCCATTGGGAGACCCAGTACTTC. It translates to CASSIDLETALLNEPHWETQYF.

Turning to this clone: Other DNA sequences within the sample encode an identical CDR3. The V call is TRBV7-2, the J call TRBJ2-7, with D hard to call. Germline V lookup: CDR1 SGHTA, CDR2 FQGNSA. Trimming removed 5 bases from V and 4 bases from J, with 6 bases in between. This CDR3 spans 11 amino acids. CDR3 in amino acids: CASSRRYEQYF. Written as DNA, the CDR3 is TGTGCCAGCAGCCGTAGATACGAGCAGTACTTC.

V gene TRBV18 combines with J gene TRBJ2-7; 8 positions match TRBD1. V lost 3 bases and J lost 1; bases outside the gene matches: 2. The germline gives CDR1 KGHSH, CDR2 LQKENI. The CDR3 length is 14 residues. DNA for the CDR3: TGTGCCAGCTCACCGAGGGACAGGTCCTACGAGCAGTACTTC. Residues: CASSPRDRSYEQYF.

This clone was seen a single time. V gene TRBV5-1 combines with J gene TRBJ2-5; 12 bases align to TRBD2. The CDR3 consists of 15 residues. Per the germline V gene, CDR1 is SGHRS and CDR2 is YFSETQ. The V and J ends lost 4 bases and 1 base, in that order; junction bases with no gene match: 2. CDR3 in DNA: TGCGCCAGCAGCCCGACTAGCGGGGGCCAAGAGACCCAGTACTTC. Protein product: CASSPTSGGQETQYF.

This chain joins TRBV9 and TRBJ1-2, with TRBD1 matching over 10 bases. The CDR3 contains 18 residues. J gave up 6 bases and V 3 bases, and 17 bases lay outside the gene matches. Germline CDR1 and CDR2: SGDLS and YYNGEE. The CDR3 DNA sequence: TGTGCCAGCAGCGCAAACTCGCCCACCGGGACAGGGGTCGATGGCTACACCTTC. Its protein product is CASSANSPTGTGVDGYTF.